The clone carrying this T cell receptor (beta chain) showed up just once. The sample originates from a study of CD8+ T cells in alopecia areata. Study-level information: Severity among treated patients was scored by the percentage of scalp area affected.

The treatment was: oral pan-JAK inhibitor, 5-10 mg twice daily. Following RNA extraction, reverse transcription yielded cDNA that acted as the sequencing template. Clones were sequenced by immunoSEQ multiplex PCR, and TCRdb holds only the in-frame ones, with some missing. This sample has around 99,000 clones, with 84% found just once. Trimming took 1 base from V and 7 from J, leaving 14 bases between them. CDR3 length: 14 residues. Germline V lookup: CDR1 LGHNA, CDR2 YSLEER. The sample was CD8+ T cells sorted from blood, taken at week 24, from a patient treated with tofacitinib. The receptor comes from a human donor with alopecia areata. V usage is TRBV4-3 and J usage is TRBJ2-7; no definite D call. The DNA of the CDR3 is TGCGCCAGCAGCCAAGGGGCCGGAAACTGGGAGCAGTACTTC. It encodes CASSQGAGNWEQYF.